This entry is about one T cell receptor beta chain. Reverse transcription used roughly 0.5 to 1 ug RNA and random hexamers. One entry per CDR3 protein results from TCRdb running MiXCR on the immunoSEQ multiplex PCR reads. The sample shows 170,000 or so distinct CDR3 sequences, approximately 95% of them seen only once. The data are from a study of CD8 T cells in Susac syndrome. At the level of the study: Of the sequenced Susac syndrome patients, over 5 had active disease and fewer than ten were in remission.

The CDR3 extends over 12 amino acids. Trimming left V 3 bases short and J 4 bases short, with 9 bases between. CDR1 is DFQATT and CDR2 is SNEGSKA in the germline V gene (reference sequence). This TCR was recovered from a human donor with Susac syndrome. Sequencing was carried out using CD4+ T cells from PBMCs. J is TRBJ1-1 and V is TRBV20-1; D is unresolved. The CDR3: CSAREGSTEAFF. DNA of the CDR3: TGCAGTGCTAGGGAAGGGAGCACTGAAGCTTTCTTT.